Presented here are 32 T cell receptor beta chains from one specimen sequenced in a study of immune characterization of retroperitoneal liposarcoma. TCRdb itself ran the PCR reads through MiXCR, one entry per CDR3 protein. The sample records around 7,600 distinct CDR3 sequences, around 45% being singletons. The sample consisted of tumor tissue. The receptors here all came from a male donor with retroperitoneal liposarcoma.

The chain joins TRBV11-3 to TRBJ2-7, with D uncertain. V shed 6 bases and J shed 3 bases, with 15 bases lying between them. Germline V gene lookup returns CDR1 SGHNT and CDR2 YENEEA. The CDR3 totals 14 residues. CDR3 region: CASSPRSSDYEQYF. The DNA for the CDR3 is TGTGCCAGCAGTCCCAGGAGCAGTGACTACGAGCAGTACTTC.

The genes are TRBV11-3 and TRBJ1-1; D unresolved. Trimming stripped 1 base from V and 1 base from J, with 7 bases between. Germline-derived CDR1 and CDR2 are SGHNT and YENEEA. CDR3 size: 14 residues. CDR3 protein: CASSLGNRNTEAFF. For the CDR3, the DNA is TGTGCCAGCAGCTTAGGCAACAGGAACACTGAAGCTTTCTTT.

CDR3 protein: CASSSSMTGYSYEQYF. DNA for the CDR3: TGTGCCAGCAGTTCCTCGATGACGGGATACTCCTACGAGCAGTACTTC. The chain couples TRBV6-5 to TRBJ2-1; a possible D gene is TRBD2 (5 bases). The closer fit of TRBJ2-7 to the DNA end suggests the J call may be wrong. Germline V gene data show CDR1 as MNHEY and CDR2 as SVGAGI. The CDR3 is 16 residues long.

The chain has TRBV12-3 or TRBV12-4 and TRBJ2-2, with TRBD2 matching over 8 bases. With 4 bases clipped from V and 9 bases from J, the junction kept 7 bases outside the gene matches. CDR3 length equals 14 residues. The CDR3: CASSSPGGGRELFF. Here the CDR3 DNA reads TGTGCCAGCAGTTCCCCCGGGGGGGGCCGGGAGCTGTTTTTT.

This clonotype was seen only a few times. V and J are TRBV12-3 or TRBV12-4 and TRBJ2-4, with TRBD1 as a possible D gene (7 bases). With the DNA end fitting TRBJ2-7 better, the J assignment may be wrong. This CDR3 is 14 amino acids long. Here the CDR3 reads CASSFQGGYYEQYF. The CDR3 region has the DNA TGTGCCAGCAGTTTCCAGGGGGGTTACTACGAGCAGTACTTC.

The CDR3 reads CASKAATGPSYNEQFF. The DNA of the CDR3 is TGTGCCAGCAAAGCTGCAACAGGACCCTCCTACAATGAGCAGTTCTTC. V and J are TRBV6-1 and TRBJ2-1; D might be TRBD1 (5 bases). The CDR3 is 16 residues long. Germline V gene sequence: CDR1 MNHNS, CDR2 SASEGT. Deletions cut 7 bases from V and 0 bases from J, with 16 bases between.

This clonotype ranks as large (0.1 to 1%). The chain recombines TRBV6-1 with TRBJ2-5; 12 nucleotides match TRBD1. With 6 bases clipped from V and 5 bases from J, the junction kept 10 bases outside the gene matches. The CDR3 contains 16 residues. Germline V gene lookup returns CDR1 MNHNS and CDR2 SASEGT. The CDR3: CASSARDRGLRETQYF. The CDR3 DNA reads as TGTGCCAGCAGCGCCCGGGACAGGGGGCTAAGGGAGACCCAGTACTTC.

A few counts support this clonotype. The V and J genes are TRBV12-3 or TRBV12-4 and TRBJ2-1; 10 bases match TRBD2. The CDR3 spans 15 residues. After removal of 1 base from V and 9 bases from J, the junction contained 6 bases not matched to a gene. CDR3 DNA sequence: TGTGCCAGCAGTTTAGGGCTAGCGGGAGAAAGTGAGCAGTTCTTC. Its protein product is CASSLGLAGESEQFF.

The chain recombines TRBV6-1 with TRBJ2-1, with 7 bases lining up with TRBD2. Per germline, CDR1 MNHNS and CDR2 SASEGT. V lost 5 bases, J lost 9 bases, and 13 bases stayed unmatched. The CDR3 is 15 residues long. CDR3 in DNA: TGTGCCAGCAGTTCCCCGGGGGGAGTTGGGCGTGAGCAGTTCTTC. Its translation is CASSSPGGVGREQFF.

The V gene is TRBV27, the J gene TRBJ2-1; maybe TRBD2 (6 bases). V lost 6 bases to trimming and J lost 1 base, with 19 bases between them. Per germline, CDR1 MNHEY and CDR2 SMNVEV (reference sequence). This CDR3 region has 17 residues. The CDR3 nucleotides read TGTGCCAGCAGCGTAGCGGTACGGGATGTTTCCTACAATGAGCAGTTCTTC. Its translation is CASSVAVRDVSYNEQFF.

This clonotype was recorded a few times. The V gene is TRBV6-9, the J gene TRBJ2-5; D is possibly TRBD2 (6 bases). Germline V gene lookup returns CDR1 MNHGY and CDR2 SVAAGI. This CDR3 has 11 amino acids. V was clipped by 4 bases and J by 11 bases, with 11 bases between them. The CDR3 region has the DNA TGTGCCAGCAGTTGCTCGGGGGAGCAGTACTTC. It encodes CASSCSGEQYF.

The chain couples TRBV6-6 to TRBJ2-1; D is unresolved. The length of the CDR3 is 15 residues. From germline, CDR1 is MNHNY and CDR2 SVGAGI (reference sequence). V was trimmed by 2 bases and J by 10 bases, leaving 18 bases between them. In DNA, the CDR3 is TGTGCCAGCAGTTACGCCGACTTCCGGTGGAACGAGCAGTTCTTC. Translated: CASSYADFRWNEQFF.

In this sample, this clonotype is medium-sized (0.01 to 0.1%). A much bigger clone sits one base away, suggesting this may be a read error. This chain links TRBV6-1 with TRBJ2-1; the match to TRBD2 covers 9 bases. CDR3 length: 14 residues. With 8 bases clipped from V and 10 bases from J, the junction kept 12 bases outside the gene matches. Germline V gene lookup returns CDR1 MNHNS and CDR2 SASEGT. Here the CDR3 DNA reads TGTGCCAGCGTCCAAGCTAGCGGGGCCTACGAGCAGTTCTTC. Its translation is CASVQASGAYEQFF.

This clonotype was counted many times. A single base separates this from a much larger clone, so it may be a read error. The chain couples TRBV6-1 to TRBJ2-5; the match to TRBD1 covers 10 bases. Germline V gene lookup returns CDR1 MNHNS and CDR2 SASEGT. This CDR3 has 15 amino acids. Trimming at V came to 7 bases and at J to 6 bases, leaving 11 bases not matched to a gene. The CDR3 DNA reads TGTGCCAGCACCCTCTCGTCGACAGGGGGCAAGACCCAGTACTTC. Translation: CASTLSSTGGKTQYF.

V gene TRBV6-1 combines with J gene TRBJ2-3; 9 nucleotides match TRBD1. The CDR3 spans 16 residues. The germline gives CDR1 MNHNS, CDR2 SASEGT. V shed 6 bases and J 6 bases; nucleotides not matched to a gene: 13. DNA of the CDR3: TGTGCCAGCAGGGAATACCCCGGGACAGGGAGTGATACGCAGTATTTT. Its translation: CASREYPGTGSDTQYF.

In its sample, this clonotype was seen a few times. This rearrangement joins TRBV6-1 to TRBJ1-1; 7 positions agree with TRBD1. The ends lost 3 bases at V and 5 bases at J; junction bases unmatched: 6. This CDR3 is 14 amino acids long. Germline CDR1 and CDR2: MNHNS and SASEGT. In DNA, the CDR3 is TGTGCCAGCAGTGAGTACAGGGGTGGAACTGAAGCTTTCTTT. It translates to CASSEYRGGTEAFF.

Relative to its sample, this clonotype is medium-sized (0.01 to 0.1%). The chain recombines TRBV7-2 with TRBJ2-5, with 7 nucleotides matching TRBD2. The J call may be in error: the DNA end matches TRBJ2-1 better. Germline CDR1 is SGHTA and CDR2 is FQGNSA. The CDR3 length is 16 residues. DNA of the CDR3: TGTGCCAGCAGCTTAGATGCCACCACCTCGCGGGAGACCCAGTTCTTC. Translation: CASSLDATTSRETQFF.

The chain is built from TRBV27 and TRBJ2-5, with unresolved D. The CDR3 spans 11 residues. The germline V gene encodes CDR1 MNHEY and CDR2 SMNVEV (reference sequence). V was trimmed by 4 bases and J by 2 bases, leaving 2 bases between them. In nucleotides, the CDR3 is TGTGCCAGCAGTTCGCAAGAGACCCAGTACTTC. This codes for CASSSQETQYF.

The genes are TRBV11-2 and TRBJ2-7, with TRBD2 matching 8 bases. The DNA end favors TRBJ2-1, so the J call may be wrong. The length of the CDR3 is 15 residues. Germline V CDR1 and CDR2: SGHAT, FQNNGV. The CDR3 protein is CASSLLGGRQETQFF. In DNA, the CDR3 is TGTGCCAGCAGCTTATTGGGCGGGAGGCAGGAGACCCAGTTCTTC.

This clonotype was seen a handful of times. The genes are TRBV6-5 and TRBJ2-3, with D uncertain. Germline V gives CDR1 MNHEY, CDR2 SVGAGI. Trimming took off 2 bases at V and 1 base at J, with 4 bases between the two ends. The CDR3 runs to 13 residues. The CDR3, as DNA: TGTGCCAGCAGTTACCCTGGCACAGATACGCAGTATTTT. Encoded protein: CASSYPGTDTQYF.

The CDR3 is CASSYGQGALYEQYF. In DNA form, the CDR3 reads TGTGCCAGCAGTTACGGACAGGGGGCTCTGTACGAGCAGTACTTC. The V and J genes are TRBV6-5 and TRBJ2-5; 11 bases line up with TRBD1. The tail of the sequence fits TRBJ2-7 better, so the J call may be wrong. Germline values: CDR1 MNHEY, CDR2 SVGAGI. The CDR3 has 15 residues.

This clonotype is judged medium-sized (0.01 to 0.1%). The V and J genes are TRBV6-1 and TRBJ1-2; 9 nucleotides agree with TRBD1. Germline-derived CDR1 and CDR2 are MNHNS and SASEGT. The CDR3 sequence is 15 residues long. The trim removed 7 bases at V and 6 bases at J, leaving 12 bases unmatched. In DNA form, the CDR3 reads TGTGCCAGCACCCGAAGACAGGGGGAAACGCATGGCTACACCTTC. Protein product: CASTRRQGETHGYTF.

By sample share, this clonotype is medium-sized. The CDR3 loop is CASSSLSGPTYTQYF. CDR3 nucleotides: TGTGCCAGCAGCTCCCTCAGCGGGCCCACCTATACGCAGTATTTT. The chain couples TRBV7-2 to TRBJ2-3; D possibly corresponds to TRBD2 (6 bases). This CDR3 is built from 15 residues. Per the germline V gene, CDR1 is SGHTA and CDR2 is FQGNSA. Trimming took off 4 bases at V and 7 bases at J, with 18 bases between the two ends.

The rearrangement joins TRBV12-3 or TRBV12-4 to TRBJ2-3, with 9 bases that match TRBD2. The DNA end lines up better with TRBJ2-7; the J call may be wrong. This CDR3 spans 15 amino acids. The CDR3 sequence: CASSLVAGGLNEQYF. In DNA form, the CDR3 reads TGTGCCAGCAGTTTAGTCGCGGGAGGGCTGAATGAGCAGTACTTC.

V and J are TRBV12-3 or TRBV12-4 and TRBJ2-5; D ambiguous. This CDR3 comprises 13 residues. V lost 2 bases and J lost 3, with 7 bases in between. In DNA, the CDR3 is TGTGCCAGCAGTTTATCCACCGAAGAGACCCAGTACTTC. Residues: CASSLSTEETQYF.

This clonotype was seen many times. V is TRBV7-6 and J is TRBJ2-1, with no clear D. The germline V and J ends were trimmed by 1 base and 8 bases, with 18 bases remaining between them. CDR1 and CDR2 (germline): SGHVS, FNYEAQ. This CDR3 has 16 residues. CDR3 sequence: CASSLVLSRANYEQFF. The CDR3 coding sequence is TGTGCCAGCAGCTTAGTCCTTTCTAGGGCCAACTATGAGCAGTTCTTC.

The chain has TRBV6-6 and TRBJ2-5; D is uncertain. The J call may be incorrect, as the DNA end agrees better with TRBJ2-7. Germline V gene lookup returns CDR1 MNHNY and CDR2 SVGAGI (reference sequence). The CDR3 consists of 12 residues. CDR3 sequence: CASSLEAYEQYF. The CDR3 DNA sequence: TGTGCCAGCAGTTTAGAGGCGTACGAGCAGTACTTC.

This clonotype was found once. The CDR3 DNA reads as TGTGCCAGCAGCTTACAGGGGCGGGGGTCAGATACGCAGTATTTT. It codes for CASSLQGRGSDTQYF. The chain joins TRBV7-8 to TRBJ2-3; maybe TRBD2 (7 bases). Between the trimmed V and J ends, which lost 2 bases and 4 bases, there was a span of 13 bases. The germline gives CDR1 SGHVS, CDR2 FQNEAQ. The CDR3 has 15 residues.

Concerning this clonotype: A single base separates this from a much larger clone, so it may be a read error. The chain carries TRBV6-1 and TRBJ2-5; 9 bases are shared with TRBD1. The length of the CDR3 is 15 residues. CDR1 is MNHNS and CDR2 is SASEGT in the germline V gene. V lost 8 bases to trimming and J lost 11 bases; unmatched junction nucleotides: 18. The CDR3 loop is CASSPWDRVSYVQYF. The DNA for the CDR3 is TGTGCCAGCTCCCCCTGGGACAGGGTGTCCTACGTGCAGTACTTC.

V gene TRBV12-3 or TRBV12-4 combines with J gene TRBJ2-7; tentatively, D is TRBD1 (6 bases). Trimming stripped 0 bases from V and 0 bases from J, with 6 bases between. CDR3 length: 14 residues. The CDR3 nucleotides are TGTGCCAGCAGTTTAGCACAGGGCTCCTACGAGCAGTACTTC. Residues: CASSLAQGSYEQYF.

This sequence joins TRBV7-6 and TRBJ2-5, with TRBD1 identical over 8 bases. Per germline, CDR1 SGHVS and CDR2 FNYEAQ. Germline trimming cut 3 bases from V and 5 bases from J; bases unmatched to any gene: 17. The CDR3 sequence is 18 residues long. CDR3: CASSFHHPPGQGGETQYF. The CDR3 nucleotides are TGTGCCAGCAGCTTCCATCACCCCCCCGGACAGGGTGGGGAGACCCAGTACTTC.

The chain links TRBV6-8 to TRBJ2-3; TRBD1 might be the D (6 bases). V was pared by 5 bases and J by 5 bases, with 14 bases between. The CDR3 loop spans 14 amino acids. Germline V gene data show CDR1 as MNHGY and CDR2 as SAAAGT. CDR3 amino acids: CASSLQGRGDTQYF. DNA of the CDR3: TGTGCCAGCAGTCTCCAGGGGCGCGGAGATACGCAGTATTTT.